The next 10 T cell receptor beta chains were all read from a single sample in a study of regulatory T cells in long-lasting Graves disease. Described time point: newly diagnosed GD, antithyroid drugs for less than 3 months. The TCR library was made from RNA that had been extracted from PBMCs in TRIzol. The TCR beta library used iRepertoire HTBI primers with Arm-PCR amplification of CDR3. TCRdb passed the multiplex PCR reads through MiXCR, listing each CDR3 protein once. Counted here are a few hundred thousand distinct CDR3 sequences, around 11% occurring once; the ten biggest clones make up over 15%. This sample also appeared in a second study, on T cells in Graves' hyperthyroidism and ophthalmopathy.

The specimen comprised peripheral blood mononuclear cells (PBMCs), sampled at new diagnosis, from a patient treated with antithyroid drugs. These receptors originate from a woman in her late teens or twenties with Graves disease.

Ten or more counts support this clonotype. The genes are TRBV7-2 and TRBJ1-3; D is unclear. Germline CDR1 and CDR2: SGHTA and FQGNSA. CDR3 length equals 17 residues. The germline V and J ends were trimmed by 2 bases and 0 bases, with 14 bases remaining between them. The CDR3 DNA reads TGTGCCAGCAGCTTAATAAGGGCAGAGAGCTCTGGAAACACCATATATTTT. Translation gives CASSLIRAESSGNTIYF.

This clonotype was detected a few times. This CDR3 reads CASTILWGTGIQYF. The CDR3 DNA is TGTGCCAGTACCATTTTGTGGGGGACGGGCATTCAGTACTTC. V is TRBV19 and J is TRBJ2-4, with D perhaps assigned TRBD1 or TRBD2 (5 bases each). This CDR3 has 14 residues. Looked up from germline, CDR1 is LNHDA and CDR2 is SQIVND (reference sequence). V was trimmed by 7 bases and J by 9 bases, leaving 19 bases between them.

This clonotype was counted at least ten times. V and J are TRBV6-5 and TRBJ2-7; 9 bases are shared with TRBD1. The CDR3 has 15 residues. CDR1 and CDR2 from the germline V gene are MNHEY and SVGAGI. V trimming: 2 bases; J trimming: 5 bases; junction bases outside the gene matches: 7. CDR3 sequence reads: CASSYQTGGPHEQYF. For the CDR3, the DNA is TGTGCCAGCAGTTACCAAACAGGGGGCCCCCACGAGCAGTACTTC.

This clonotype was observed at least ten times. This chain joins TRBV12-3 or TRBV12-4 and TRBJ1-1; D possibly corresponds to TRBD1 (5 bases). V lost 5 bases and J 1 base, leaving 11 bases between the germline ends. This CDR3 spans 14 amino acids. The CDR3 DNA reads TGTGCCAGCAGTCCAGGGACCGGGAACACTGAAGCTTTCTTT. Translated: CASSPGTGNTEAFF.

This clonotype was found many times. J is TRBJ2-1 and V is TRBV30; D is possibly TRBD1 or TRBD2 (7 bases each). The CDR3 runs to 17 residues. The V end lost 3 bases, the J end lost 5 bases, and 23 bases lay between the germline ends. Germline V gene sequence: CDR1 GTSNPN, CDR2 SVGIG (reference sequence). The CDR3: CAWRGRQGGTSNNEQFF. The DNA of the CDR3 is TGTGCCTGGAGGGGGAGGCAGGGGGGGACGAGCAACAATGAGCAGTTCTTC.

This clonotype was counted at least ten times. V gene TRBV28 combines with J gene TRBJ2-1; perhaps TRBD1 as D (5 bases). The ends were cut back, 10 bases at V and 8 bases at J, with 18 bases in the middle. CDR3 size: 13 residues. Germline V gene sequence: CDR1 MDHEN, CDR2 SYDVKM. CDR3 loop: CATNLLTGDEQFF. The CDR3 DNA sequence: TGTGCCACCAACCTCCTAACAGGCGATGAGCAGTTCTTC. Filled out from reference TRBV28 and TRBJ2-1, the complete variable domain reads DVKVTQSSRYLVKRTGEKVFLECVQDMDHENMFWYRQDPGLGLRLIYFSYDVKMKEKGDIPEGYSVSREKKERFSLILESASTNQTSMYLCATNLLTGDEQFFGPGTRLTVL.

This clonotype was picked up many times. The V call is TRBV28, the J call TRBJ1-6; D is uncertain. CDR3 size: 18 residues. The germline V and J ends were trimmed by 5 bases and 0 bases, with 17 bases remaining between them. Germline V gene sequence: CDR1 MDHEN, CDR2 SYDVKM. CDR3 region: CASSQKVPFSSYNSPLHF. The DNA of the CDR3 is TGTGCCAGCAGTCAAAAGGTCCCCTTCAGCTCCTATAATTCACCCCTCCACTTT.

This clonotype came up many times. The CDR3 sequence is CASSVLTSTEAFF. CDR3 bases: TGTGCCAGCAGCGTACTTACTTCGACTGAAGCTTTCTTT. The gene calls are TRBV9 and TRBJ1-1; unclear D gene. The ends were cut back, 1 base at V and 5 bases at J, with 9 bases in the middle. The CDR3 contains 13 residues. CDR1 SGDLS and CDR2 YYNGEE come from the germline V gene.

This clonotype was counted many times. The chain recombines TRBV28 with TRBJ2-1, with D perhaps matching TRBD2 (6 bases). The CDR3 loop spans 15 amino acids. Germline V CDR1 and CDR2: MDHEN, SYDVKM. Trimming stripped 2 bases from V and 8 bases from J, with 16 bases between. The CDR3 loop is CASSLATSPTYEQFF. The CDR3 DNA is TGTGCCAGCAGTTTAGCCACTAGCCCCACCTATGAGCAGTTCTTC.

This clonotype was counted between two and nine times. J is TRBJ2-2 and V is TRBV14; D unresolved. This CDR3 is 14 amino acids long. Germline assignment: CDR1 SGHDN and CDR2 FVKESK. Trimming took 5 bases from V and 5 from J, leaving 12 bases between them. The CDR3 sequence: CASSFQPRTGELFF. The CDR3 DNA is TGTGCCAGCAGCTTCCAGCCGCGGACCGGGGAGCTGTTTTTT.